This T cell receptor beta chain appears in the sequencing data of a study of T-cell reconstitution after alpha-beta-depleted transplantation in children. Unique molecular identifiers were incorporated when the TCRbeta library was constructed. TCRdb reanalysed the PCR reads using MiXCR and keeps one entry per CDR3 protein. This sample yields 900,000 or so distinct CDR3 sequences, of which 15% to 20% are seen a single time; about 5% belongs to the top ten. This clonotype was seen more than once but under ten times. The specimen comprised PBMCs, mostly from graft donor cells, sampled 360 days after TCRalphabeta/CD19-depleted stem cell transplant. The origin of this receptor is a male patient younger than 18 who had a stem cell transplant for acute lymphoblastic leukemia, so the T cells may come from the graft donor.

The CDR3 DNA sequence: TGTGCCAGCAGTACCAACCTTCAGGGGGCACGGGCTTCACCCCTCCACTTT. This codes for CASSTNLQGARASPLHF. The V call is TRBV12-3 or TRBV12-4, the J call TRBJ1-6, with TRBD1 matching over 8 bases. The CDR3 totals 17 residues. After removal of 5 bases from V and 9 bases from J, the junction contained 15 bases not matched to a gene.